This is a list of T cell receptor beta chains from one sample in a study of PD-1 blockade in classical Hodgkin lymphoma. Assay used: immunoSEQ multiplex PCR; TCRdb lists only in-frame clones, some missing. The sample records about 99,000 clones, roughly 76% being singletons. Specimen: peripheral blood mononuclear cells (PBMCs), collected before the second cycle of nivolumab. These TCRs come from a human donor with classical Hodgkin lymphoma. Both conserved end residues are part of each CDR3. A D gene is named only where the DNA matches it firmly. The size entry is marked missing in some rows and otherwise reads once, few, many or a size class.

>NA|TRBV11-2|TRBJ2-1|NA
CASRAGPNPYNEQFF
TGTGCCAGCAGGGCAGGCCCAAACCCCTACAATGAGCAGTTCTTC
>TRBD1|TRBV5-1|TRBJ1-5|NA
CASSSSTGTPQHF
TGCGCCAGCAGCTCGTCGACAGGGACGCCCCAGCATTTT
>TRBD1|TRBV10-2|TRBJ2-1|NA
CASNSRDRGGNEQFF
TGCGCCAGCAATAGCCGGGACAGGGGAGGGAATGAGCAGTTCTTC
>NA|TRBV10-3|TRBJ2-1|NA
CAISRRDSSLNEQFF
TGTGCCATCAGTCGGAGGGACAGTTCTTTGAATGAGCAGTTCTTC
>TRBD1|TRBV6-5|TRBJ1-3|NA
CASSFRGQGAGNTIYF
TGTGCCAGCAGTTTCAGGGGACAGGGCGCTGGAAACACCATATATTTT
>NA|TRBV19|TRBJ2-7|NA
CASSRTEAYEQYF
TGTGCCAGTAGTAGGACAGAAGCCTACGAGCAGTACTTC
>TRBD1|TRBV20-1|TRBJ1-1|few
CSARVRGLAFF
TGCAGTGCTAGAGTCAGGGGGCTTGCTTTCTTT
>TRBD1|TRBV10-3|TRBJ2-7|NA
CAISASGTGDAYEQYF
TGTGCCATCAGTGCCTCGGGGACAGGGGACGCCTACGAGCAGTACTTC
>TRBD2|TRBV5-1|TRBJ2-7|NA
CASSGGLAALTGEQYF
TGCGCCAGCAGCGGAGGACTAGCGGCCTTGACTGGGGAGCAGTACTTC
>TRBD2|TRBV7-9|TRBJ2-1|NA
CASSLGALAGGNYNEQFF
TGTGCCAGCAGCTTAGGAGCACTAGCGGGAGGGAACTACAATGAGCAGTTCTTC
>NA|TRBV10-3|TRBJ2-7|NA
CATSGTFYEQYF
TGTGCCACGTCCGGGACCTTCTACGAGCAGTACTTC
>NA|TRBV10-1|TRBJ1-4|NA
CAITPGGRATNEKLFF
TGCGCGATAACACCCGGGGGAAGAGCAACTAATGAAAAACTGTTTTTT
>NA|TRBV19|TRBJ2-5|NA
CASSIRVGMETQYF
TGTGCCAGTAGTATACGAGTAGGGATGGAGACCCAGTACTTC
>TRBD1|TRBV30|TRBJ2-7|NA
CAWGDRGTVEQYF
TGTGCCTGGGGCGACAGGGGAACTGTCGAGCAGTACTTC
>TRBD2|TRBV9|TRBJ2-7|NA
CASSPRRTSFDEQYF
TGTGCCAGCAGCCCCCGGAGGACTAGCTTCGACGAGCAGTACTTC
>NA|TRBV6-1|TRBJ2-7|NA
CASSKDPAATYEQYF
TGTGCCAGCAGTAAAGACCCGGCGGCAACCTACGAGCAGTACTTC
>NA|TRBV6-1|TRBJ1-5|NA
CASSVGARDQPQHF
TGTGCCAGCAGTGTAGGGGCGCGCGATCAGCCCCAGCATTTT
>TRBD2|TRBV2|TRBJ2-7|NA
CAGSQILAGGNEQYF
TGTGCCGGGTCACAAATACTAGCGGGAGGGAACGAGCAGTACTTC
>TRBD1|TRBV7-8|TRBJ2-2|NA
CASSPLPQGATGELFF
TGTGCCAGCAGCCCCCTCCCCCAGGGGGCCACCGGGGAGCTGTTTTTT
>TRBD1|TRBV2|TRBJ2-4|NA
CASSEDGQGLAKNIQYF
TGTGCCAGCAGTGAAGACGGACAGGGGTTAGCCAAAAACATTCAGTACTTC
>TRBD1|TRBV9|TRBJ1-1|NA
CASSRGPGTEAFF
TGTGCCAGCAGCAGGGGGCCGGGGACTGAAGCTTTCTTT
>NA|TRBV11-2|TRBJ2-2|few
CASSEVSISGGELFF
TGTGCCAGCAGTGAGGTGTCGATCTCCGGCGGGGAGCTGTTTTTT
>NA|TRBV7-9|TRBJ2-7|NA
CASSLVGGATSYEQYF
TGTGCCAGCAGCTTAGTGGGGGGGGCTACCTCCTACGAGCAGTACTTC
>NA|TRBV5-1|TRBJ2-7|NA
CASSLVQGSYEQYF
TGCGCCAGCAGCTTGGTGCAGGGCAGCTACGAGCAGTACTTC
>NA|TRBV6-5|TRBJ1-1|NA
CASSFQWGNTEAFF
TGTGCCAGCAGTTTCCAATGGGGGAACACTGAAGCTTTCTTT
>NA|TRBV2|TRBJ2-1|NA
CASSRRASSYNEQFF
TGTGCCAGCAGTAGGAGGGCGAGCTCCTACAATGAGCAGTTCTTC
>NA|TRBV6-6|TRBJ2-7|NA
CASTEGGSYEQYF
TGTGCCAGCACGGAAGGGGGTTCCTACGAGCAGTACTTC
>NA|TRBV5-1|TRBJ2-7|NA
CASSLAAGETYEQYF
TGCGCCAGCAGCTTGGCCGCAGGGGAAACCTACGAGCAGTACTTC
>NA|TRBV6-5|TRBJ2-1|NA
CASRSRGHNEQFF
TGTGCCAGCAGGTCCCGGGGCCACAATGAGCAGTTCTTC
>NA|TRBV25-1|TRBJ2-7|once
CASSRDFNEQYF
TGTGCCAGCAGCCGGGACTTCAACGAGCAGTACTTC
>TRBD1|TRBV7-2|TRBJ2-7|NA
CASSFTGAYEQYF
TGTGCCAGCAGCTTTACAGGGGCCTACGAGCAGTACTTC
>NA|TRBV5-1|TRBJ2-3|NA
CASSFSSGLPDTQYF
TGCGCCAGCAGCTTCAGCAGCGGCCTACCCGATACGCAGTATTTT
>TRBD2|TRBV5-1|TRBJ2-3|NA
CASTDGRGPDTQYF
TGCGCCAGCACGGACGGGAGGGGCCCAGATACGCAGTATTTT
>NA|TRBV4-1|TRBJ1-4|NA
CASSRGSSTNEKLFF
TGCGCCAGCAGCCGTGGGAGTTCAACTAATGAAAAACTGTTTTTT
>TRBD1|TRBV10-3|TRBJ2-5|NA
CAISARTGGAQETQYF
TGTGCCATCAGTGCCCGGACAGGGGGTGCACAAGAGACCCAGTACTTC
>NA|TRBV19|TRBJ1-1|NA
CASSIRQLQNTEAFF
TGTGCCAGTAGTATCAGACAACTGCAGAACACTGAAGCTTTCTTT
>TRBD1|TRBV9|TRBJ2-5|NA
CASSGWTGRPETQYF
TGTGCCAGCAGCGGTTGGACAGGGAGACCAGAGACCCAGTACTTC
>NA|TRBV30|TRBJ2-5|few
CAWSAGIQGGTQYF
TGTGCCTGGAGCGCCGGGATCCAAGGGGGGACCCAGTACTTC
>NA|TRBV10-3|TRBJ1-2|once
CATGEQVMGYTF
TGTGCCACTGGGGAACAGGTTATGGGCTACACCTTC
>TRBD1|TRBV5-1|TRBJ2-3|NA
CASSSGTGHTDTQYF
TGCGCCAGCAGCTCCGGGACAGGGCACACAGATACGCAGTATTTT
>NA|TRBV18|TRBJ1-3|NA
CASSPIISIGSSGNTIYF
TGTGCCAGCTCACCAATAATTTCGATTGGCAGCTCTGGAAACACCATATATTTT
>NA|TRBV25-1|TRBJ2-3|NA
CASSEYEAQGTDTQYF
TGTGCCAGCAGTGAATATGAGGCACAAGGCACAGATACGCAGTATTTT
>NA|TRBV11-3|TRBJ2-1|NA
CASSLGGGIANEQFF
TGTGCCAGCAGCTTAGGTGGCGGGATAGCCAATGAGCAGTTCTTC
>NA|TRBV27|TRBJ2-1|NA
CASSGPNNEQFF
TGTGCCAGCAGTGGCCCAAACAATGAGCAGTTCTTC
>TRBD1|TRBV7-2|TRBJ1-2|few
CASSYQTGTGYTF
TGTGCCAGCAGCTACCAGACAGGGACGGGCTACACCTTC
>NA|TRBV6-6|TRBJ1-1|few
CASSYSGRGFF
TGTGCCAGCAGTTACTCAGGCCGCGGGTTCTTT
>NA|TRBV10-3|TRBJ1-1|few
CAISEGENTEAFF
TGTGCCATCAGTGAGGGGGAGAACACTGAAGCTTTCTTT
>NA|TRBV5-8|TRBJ1-3|NA
CASSSGAGNTIYF
TGTGCCAGCAGTTCCGGGGCGGGAAACACCATATATTTT
>TRBD1|TRBV27|TRBJ1-4|once
CASSITGARDEKLFF
TGTGCCAGCAGTATAACAGGGGCCCGGGATGAAAAACTGTTTTTT
>TRBD2|TRBV7-6|TRBJ2-1|NA
CASSLDSGRASSYNEQFF
TGTGCCAGCAGCTTAGATAGCGGGAGGGCCTCCTCCTACAATGAGCAGTTCTTC
>NA|TRBV7-6|TRBJ2-7|NA
CASSLGLRGSSYEQYF
TGTGCCAGCAGCCTAGGCTTGCGGGGTAGCTCCTACGAGCAGTACTTC
>TRBD2|TRBV5-1|TRBJ2-1|NA
CASSRTSPYDEQFF
TGCGCCAGCAGCCGGACTAGCCCCTACGATGAGCAGTTCTTC
>TRBD2|TRBV14|TRBJ2-1|NA
CASSPTSPVNEQFF
TGTGCCAGCAGCCCGACTAGCCCGGTGAATGAGCAGTTCTTC
>NA|TRBV9|TRBJ1-2|NA
CASSVDWNQNYGYTF
TGTGCCAGCAGCGTAGATTGGAACCAGAACTATGGCTACACCTTC
>NA|TRBV18|TRBJ2-1|few
CASSPPWSASEQFF
TGTGCCAGCTCACCACCGTGGTCTGCGTCTGAGCAGTTCTTC
>TRBD2|TRBV15|TRBJ2-7|NA
CATSVGEGLEQYF
TGTGCCACCAGCGTAGGGGAGGGGCTCGAGCAGTACTTC
>NA|TRBV5-1|TRBJ2-1|few
CASSLDRGFYNEQFF
TGCGCCAGCAGCTTGGACCGGGGTTTCTACAATGAGCAGTTCTTC
>NA|TRBV21-1|TRBJ1-5|NA
CASSKADRVGQPQHF
TGTGCCAGCAGCAAAGCCGACAGGGTCGGTCAGCCCCAGCATTTT
>NA|TRBV7-9|TRBJ2-7|NA
CASSQETYEQYF
TGTGCCAGCAGCCAGGAGACCTACGAGCAGTACTTC
>NA|TRBV9|TRBJ1-2|NA
CASSENTLGGYTF
TGTGCCAGCAGCGAAAACACCTTAGGTGGCTACACCTTC